This TCR beta chain originates from a study of shared clonotypes between healthy human individuals. Subsets obtained from CD4+ cells comprised CD45RA+ naive and CD45RA-negative memory cells. Comment on this clone: Its antigen is as yet unknown.

Study-level findings and limits: It was the few donors that limited the genetic and exposure-history diversity represented.

Method: immunoSEQ multiplex PCR; TCRdb's copy keeps in-frame clones and lacks some. The table lists 900,000 to 1,200,000 clones, around 82% of them singletons, with 0.5% to 0.65% in the top ten. Source material: memory CD4+ T cells from PBMCs. Specified subset: CD45RA-negative fraction. This TCR was sampled from a man between 18 and 29 years old in good health. Some clones in this sample may be carry-over from other donors' samples.

CDR3 DNA sequence: TGTGCCTGGACAAGGGACAGCAACGAGCAGTACTTC. The encoded protein is CAWTRDSNEQYF. V usage is TRBV30 and J usage is TRBJ2-7; 7 nucleotides line up with TRBD1. V lost 4 bases, J lost 5 bases, and 5 bases stayed unmatched. This CDR3 is built from 12 residues. The V gene's germline CDR1 is GTSNPN and CDR2 SVGIG (reference sequence). Full variable domain (outside the CDR3, taken from reference TRBV30 and TRBJ2-7): SQTIHQWPATLVQPVGSPLSLECTVEGTSNPNLYWYRQAAGRGLQLLFYSVGIGQISSEVPQNLSASRPQDRQFILSSKKLLLSDSGFYLCAWTRDSNEQYFGPGTRLTVT.